The clone carrying this T cell receptor beta chain was observed a handful of times. The CDR3 covers 14 residues. Germline CDR1 KGHSH, CDR2 LQKENI. V shed 3 bases and J 1 base; nucleotides not matched to a gene: 0. How the authors handled the data: Estimation of nucleated cell counts relied on the amplification of reference gene primers. Sequencing was performed with immunoSEQ multiplex PCR; in TCRdb, only in-frame clones are kept and a portion is missing. V and J calls and clone size are as listed in that table; D and trimming were resolved from the DNA. The table includes about 100,000 clones, 91% detected once. The data were obtained in a study of blood T cell repertoires in COVID-19. On the study more broadly: From the United States, Italy and Spain came samples of acute and convalescent COVID-19. The analysed material was cDNA or gDNA that came from T cells, B-cell-depleted T cells, or PBMCs.

The source is a man younger than 30 with acute or convalescent COVID-19. Specimen: peripheral blood. The V and J genes are TRBV18 and TRBJ2-7; TRBD1 aligns across 10 bases. CDR3 coding DNA: TGTGCCAGCTCACCGGGACAGGGGTCCTACGAGCAGTACTTC. Translated: CASSPGQGSYEQYF.